This T cell receptor beta chain was identified during a study of tumor-infiltrating lymphocytes in primary liver carcinoma. Study in general: Patients had primary liver carcinoma treated by surgical resection. Participating patients were men and women between 30 and 69 years old.

Concerning this clonotype itself: The junction and the germline gene differ at one end; a read error may be behind it.

Germline DNA was extracted alongside blood RNA, which was obtained from unsorted whole blood. TCR beta cDNA was prepared out of roughly 520 ng total RNA by means of a constant-region primer. Slightly modified ARM-PCR served as the procedure for the TCR beta libraries. These libraries came from three rounds of nested multiplex PCR. TCRdb processed the multiplex PCR reads anew with MiXCR; each CDR3 protein has one entry. The table lists 330,000 or so distinct CDR3 sequences, approximately 64% of them singletons, with about 6.5% in the top ten. Sequences were obtained from peripheral blood. This sequence was found in a man aged 40-49 years with primary liver carcinoma and hepatitis B virus infection.

For the CDR3, the DNA is TGTGCCAGCAGCCGACTACTAGCGGACGTTAACACATATACGCAGTATTTT. It is translated as CASSRLLADVNTYTQYF. The genes are TRBV12-3 or TRBV12-4 and TRBJ2-3; the match to TRBD2 covers 8 bases. CDR3 size: 17 residues.